The entry below describes one TCR beta chain. Per the original methods: Cell counts per sample came from amplifying reference gene primers. Here immunoSEQ multiplex PCR was the method, and the copy in TCRdb shows in-frame clones only, minus some. V, J and clone size are taken as reported in that table, and D and trimming were inferred from the DNA itself. Counted here are 130,000 to 150,000 clones, about four fifths occurring once; the ten biggest clones make up 3.5%. This specimen belongs to a study of blood T cell repertoires in COVID-19. V lost 2 bases to trimming and J lost 1 base; unmatched junction nucleotides: 8. Germline lookup yields CDR1 SGHRS and CDR2 YFSETQ. CDR3 length: 16 residues.

The chain is built from TRBV5-1 and TRBJ1-1, with 7 nucleotides matching TRBD1. The clonotype originates from a man between 65 and 80 years old who had recovered from COVID-19. Specimen: peripheral blood. CDR3 nucleotide sequence: TGCGCCAGCAGCTTTGACAGGGAGTGGCGGAACACTGAAGCTTTCTTT. Its protein product is CASSFDREWRNTEAFF.